The entry below gives a single T cell receptor beta chain sequence along with its context. The antigen remains undetermined. Each patient experienced a relapse that followed autologous stem cell transplantation, and brentuximab vedotin exposure varied. The authors purified CD4+ T cells from thawed PBMCs by magnetic negative selection. Best responses fell into complete response, partial response or progressive disease. Germline trimming cut 5 bases from V and 4 bases from J; bases unmatched to any gene: 18. Germline V gene lookup returns CDR1 LNHDA and CDR2 SQIVND (reference sequence). The CDR3 totals 18 residues. The data derive from a study of PD-1 blockade in classical Hodgkin lymphoma. Study results and limitations: Still unresolved is the cause of the repertoire differences, which may be disease activity or prior therapy. The study reported lower baseline TCR diversity in newly diagnosed patients than in healthy donors. Complete responders showed a baseline diversity that resembled the diversity of newly diagnosed patients.

The table came from immunoSEQ multiplex PCR; TCRdb's copy has only in-frame clones and leaves some out. The table includes roughly 10,000 clones, just under 75% detected once. The chain recombines TRBV19 with TRBJ1-2; 8 nucleotides agree with TRBD1. This clonotype was sampled from a human donor with classical Hodgkin lymphoma. This sample comprised CD4+ T cells from blood, obtained at baseline. The DNA of the CDR3 is TGTGCCAGTAGTGTGAGCGGCGCTACAGGGGGAGGAGGCTATGGCTACACCTTC. Its protein product is CASSVSGATGGGGYGYTF.